The TCR beta chain described here comes from a study of T cell responses to AZD1222 COVID-19 vaccine. Study findings and constraints: Spike-spanning, vaccine-associated CD4 TCRs were dominant at 160-218 and 743-854. Repertoires were obtained only post-peak T cell response. Just six or seven AZD1222 recipients tested seropositive at baseline. It should be noted that donors were predominantly white British and more often female, and clonal diversity was possibly underestimated.

The V segment lost 2 bases and the J segment 3 bases; nucleotides outside the gene matches: 6. This CDR3 has 15 amino acids. Germline CDR1 and CDR2: ENHRY and SYGVKD. Repertoires were generated with immunoSEQ multiplex PCR, while TCRdb's copy carries only in-frame clones and drops some. This sample has roughly 140,000 clones, with approximately 90% found just once. Concerning this clone: What it recognizes is unknown.

The sequence was collected from an adult who received the AZD1222 COVID-19 vaccine. This chain joins TRBV10-3 and TRBJ1-2; 7 bases match TRBD1. The sample consisted of peripheral blood, taken 28 days after the second AZD1222 dose. The CDR3 spells CAISEQGGNDYGYTF. For the CDR3, the DNA is TGTGCCATCAGTGAGCAGGGGGGTAACGACTATGGCTACACCTTC.